This entry is about one T cell receptor beta chain. This clone is a singleton in its sample. It has no known antigen specificity. The record has no base qualities; no much larger clone is one base away. The cohort consisted of fewer than 700 healthy bone marrow donors. At the time of sampling, all cohort members were nominally healthy, though unrecorded immune exposures were likely present. The donor was CMV seropositive and was included in the group of some 290 seropositive cohort members. A peripheral blood sample was provided by each donor, and peripheral blood mononuclear cells were used for TCR beta sequencing. Genomic DNA extraction from the blood cell samples was performed with the Qiagen DNeasy Blood Extraction Kit. Library creation used the immunoSEQ multiplex PCR assay. For the multiplex PCR, a mixture combining 60 forward primers for TCR Vbeta segments and 13 reverse primers for TCR Jbeta segments was used. The CDR3 region of rearranged TCR beta genes was amplified from genomic DNA by a multiplex PCR assay. The amplified TCR beta libraries were sequenced on the Illumina HiSeq System as 87-base-pair reads. The original pipeline was this. A later analysis counted 65 million to 90 million unique TCR beta chains across the 690 or so repertoires, and 10 million to 11 million of these chains were shared by at least two donors. Raw reads were error-corrected and collapsed into unique sequences by a nearest-neighbor algorithm in which closely related sequences were merged to remove PCR and sequencing errors. Alignment of CDR3 sequences to IMGT reference sequences was used to assign V, D and J gene segments. Each retained sequence needed at least a six-nucleotide match to both a V gene segment and a J gene segment. Rearrangements were called productive when the CDR3 lacked stop codons and stayed in frame with V and J; all others were non-productive. CDR3 was defined according to IMGT convention as the region running from the second conserved V-encoded cysteine to the conserved J-encoded phenylalanine. Sequences without an unambiguous match to a single V gene segment were excluded from the earlier analysis of 450 to 750 of the donors. An earlier analysis of 500 to 700 of the donors classified V segments as functional when productive rearrangements were above 56.7% and as segregating when the standard deviation between donors was above 5%. To diagnose cytomegalovirus status from the catalog of TCR beta chain sequences, a statistical classification framework was built. A later analysis assigned V and J genes by comparing TCR nucleotide sequences with IMGT/GENE-DB human TR gene sequences. In a later analysis, CDR3 sequences and most-parsimonious VDJ recombination scenarios were assigned using the TCRdist pipeline. In a later analysis, every TCR beta chain was defined by the combination of its CDR3 amino acid sequence and its V-gene family, and reads without a unique V-gene family were dropped. As a way to deal with suspected cross-contamination and a sequencing artifact, a later analysis dropped 450 to 600 nucleotide sequences that were highly shared and had low generation probability. A later analysis calculated a clonal expansion index for each public chain from normalized within-repertoire ranks of inferred template counts. In a later analysis, generation probabilities were computed with a VDJ recombination model fitted to out-of-frame rearrangements, and the resulting probabilities were checked against IGoR. In a later analysis, TCR-TCR, TCR-HLA and TCR-CMV co-occurrence was scored with hypergeometric tests, and a repertoire-size bias correction was applied to TCR pairs. To estimate false discovery rates, a later analysis permuted the HLA or CMV assignments 20 times. In a later analysis, co-occurring TCRs were grouped using DBSCAN, and TCRdist sequence similarity was added for clustering within HLA-allele-positive subsets. Repertoires with fewer than 30,000 or more than 120,000 public chains, plus five repertoires with anomalous nucleotide sharing, were excluded from co-occurrence clustering. Entries here come from immuneACCESS through TCRdb and include only in-frame sequences with V and J called. Some clones fail to appear in such tables; in the studies checked, an unresolved V gene covers under half of the shortfall, and the cause of the remainder is unknown. V and J calls and clone size come straight from that table; D and trimming were deduced from the DNA. Recorded for this sample are 130,000 to 150,000 clones; approximately 80% of them occurred a single time. Jointly, the top ten make up roughly 8.8% of the sample.

The junction shows trimming of 4 bases on V and 1 base on J, and the gene matches do not reach 4 bases of it. The CDR3 spans 14 residues, from the cysteine through the phenylalanine. Solely the CDR3 DNA is kept, with 42 bases framed from the first base. Based on the germline V gene, the CDR1 and CDR2 sequences are SGHTS and YDEGEE. This entry belongs to a study of cytomegalovirus exposure and HLA in healthy donors (dated by TCRdb to about 2017). Background on the whole study: In an earlier analysis of 550 to 750 of the donors, about 270 Gb of sequence data and some 120 million unique TCR beta sequences from 180 million or so T cells were reported. About 330 gigabases of sequencing data and around 88 million unique TCR sequences made up an early release that covered under 750 HLA-typed donors. The genetic ancestry cluster associated with self-reported Caucasian donors included about 81% of the roughly 390 genotyped donors. The aim of the study was to test whether cataloging public T cell receptors could identify signatures of past pathogen exposure. The T cell repertoires of 700 or so subjects were profiled by immunosequencing and related to cytomegalovirus serostatus. In addition to the first cohort of about 650 subjects, a separate validation cohort of approximately 110 different subjects was used. The study combined high-throughput TCR immunosequencing, statistical association of individual TCRs with disease status, and machine learning to predict cytomegalovirus infection status. To study patterns of TCR occurrence, a later analysis re-analyzed previously published TCR beta repertoires from just over 650 donors and added high-resolution HLA genotyping. In the later analysis, no new phenotypic data were used to find candidate immune exposures; instead, reliance was placed on TCR beta sequences and their occurrence across donors. In an earlier analysis of about 590 of the donors, high-throughput TCR beta sequencing was used to judge whether each TCR beta V gene segment behaved as functional or pseudogenic. Donor age, sex, ethnicity and CMV serostatus were compiled alongside the repertoire data. A later genetic analysis used genome-wide SNP genotypes for about 65% of the 666 donors, treating that subset as a discovery cohort. All discovery cohort repertoires had been generated on a single sequencing platform. HLA typing included class I and class II loci at four-digit resolution. Typing coverage differed by locus: A, B, C, DRB1 and DQB1 were typed in roughly 620-640 donors, DQA1 in 500 to 550, DPA1 in around 580, and DPB1 in 400 to 490. Five DR-DQ haplotypes were handled as single units for association and clustering because linkage in the cohort was strong. On average, about 200,000 unique TCR beta nucleotide sequences were sequenced per donor among 350 to 400 genotyped donors of the cohort, with approximately 18% of those sequences being non-productive.

Points the paper makes about the study in general: Specific HLA alleles were associated with around 18,000 TCR beta sequences at a false discovery rate of 0.05 in a later analysis. A cluster of highly shared sequence variants was judged likely to be a technical artifact of the sequencing pipeline. Presence/absence analyses assumed roughly uniform sequencing depth across donors, an assumption that may not hold. The study listed 150 to 200 TCR beta chains as associated with cytomegalovirus. A further reported finding was that TCR beta sequences accurately predicted the HLA-A and HLA-B alleles for most subjects in the first cohort. A later analysis reported that several top co-occurrence clusters appeared linked to parvovirus B19, influenza, CMV and Epstein-Barr virus. Roughly 15 rarely observed V segments, including chromosome 9 orphons, were excluded from the earlier analysis of about 600 of the donors because counts were too low. In a later genetic analysis, fewer N-insertions in productive TCRs were reported among donors in an Asian-associated ancestry cluster than the approximately 670-donor mean. Because HLA typing was unavailable for some donors at each locus, only the typed subset was used in association tests. In a later analysis, TCR association rates were found to vary across HLA loci, with the most associated TCRs seen for DRB1 alleles and the fewest for HLA-C alleles. The only immune exposure information available for the cohort was CMV serostatus. Only TCR beta chains were sequenced in this cohort, and the absence of alpha or paired-chain data limited detectable features. An earlier analysis of around 500 of the donors showed that most TCR beta V segments appeared in productive rearrangements either about 87% or about 30% of the time, which broadly matched IMGT annotations. The authors suggested that the approach could potentially be generalized to other disease states and immunological phenotypes. Cytomegalovirus status was reported to be diagnosed by the classifier with high specificity and sensitivity in both the original and validation cohorts. In a later analysis, HLA-associated TCR beta chains showed more clonal expansion and lower generation probabilities than non-associated chains that were equally common. In a later analysis, most CMV-associated TCR beta chains were found to appear HLA-restricted, with HLA associations seemingly driven largely by CMV exposure. A few of the identified cytomegalovirus-associated TCR beta chains were confirmed in vitro to be specific for cytomegalovirus antigens. An association between a missense DCLRE1C variant and V-gene and J-gene trimming of TCR beta chains was found in a later genetic analysis and replicated in an independent cohort. When HLA alleles, especially DR and DQ, strongly co-occurred, TCR associations were difficult to assign to individual alleles. Because the 87-base-pair reads could not distinguish some IMGT-functional V segments, including TRBV6-2 and TRBV6-3, those segments were excluded. Most TCR sequences were seen in very few donors, while some public TCRs were found in many individuals. Correlated functional status among segregating V segments might reflect linkage disequilibrium, but an unknown experimental factor could not be ruled out.

The rearrangement combines TRBV5-8 with TRBJ1-1; 7 central bases correspond to TRBD1. The specimen sequenced was PBMCs. The clonotype was recovered from a woman aged 50 to 60 in good health and CMV-seropositive. The CDR3 region has the sequence CASSPQGWNTEAFF. The DNA sequence follows: TGTGCCAGCAGCCCACAGGGGTGGAACACTGAAGCTTTCTTT.